The sequence of this T cell receptor beta chain was determined in a study of blood T cell repertoires in COVID-19. The overall study: Specimens from acute and convalescent COVID-19 originated in the United States, Italy and Spain. T cells, B-cell-depleted T cells, or PBMCs provided the cDNA or gDNA that served as material.

V lost 9 bases, J lost 2 bases, and 12 bases lay in between. Germline CDR1 KGHDR, CDR2 SFDVKD. CDR3 length equals 13 residues. Original data processing: Reference gene primer amplification gave estimated nucleated cell counts. The table came from immunoSEQ multiplex PCR; TCRdb's copy has only in-frame clones and leaves some out. That table is the source of V, J and clone size, and D and trimming were worked out from the DNA. Among over 25,000 clones, around 84% were seen once, and the ten largest hold more than 10%. The sample was peripheral blood. The TCR comes from a human donor in a cohort sampled during active COVID-19. J is TRBJ2-5 and V is TRBV24-1; D unclear. CDR3 DNA: TGTGCCACCTCTAGACGGTCACAAGAGACCCAGTACTTC. Translated, it gives CATSRRSQETQYF.